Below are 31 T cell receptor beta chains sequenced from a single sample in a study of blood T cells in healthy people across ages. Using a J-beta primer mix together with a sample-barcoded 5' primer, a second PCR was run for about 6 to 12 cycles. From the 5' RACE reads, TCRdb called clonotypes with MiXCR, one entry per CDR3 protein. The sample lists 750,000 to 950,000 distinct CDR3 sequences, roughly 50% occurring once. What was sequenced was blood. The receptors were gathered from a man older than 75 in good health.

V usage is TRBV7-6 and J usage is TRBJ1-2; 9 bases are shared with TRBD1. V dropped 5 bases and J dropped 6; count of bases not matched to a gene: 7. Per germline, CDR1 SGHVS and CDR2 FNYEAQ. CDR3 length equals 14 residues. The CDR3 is CASSPDRGSDGYTF. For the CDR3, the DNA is TGTGCCAGCAGCCCGGACAGGGGTTCTGATGGCTACACCTTC.

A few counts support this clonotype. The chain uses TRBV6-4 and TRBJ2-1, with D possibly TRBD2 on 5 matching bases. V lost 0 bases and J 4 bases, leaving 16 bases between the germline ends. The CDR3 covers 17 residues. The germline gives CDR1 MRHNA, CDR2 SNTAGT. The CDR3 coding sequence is TGTGCCAGCAGTGACTCTGTCTCGCTAGCCGCGTACAATGAGCAGTTCTTC. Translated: CASSDSVSLAAYNEQFF.

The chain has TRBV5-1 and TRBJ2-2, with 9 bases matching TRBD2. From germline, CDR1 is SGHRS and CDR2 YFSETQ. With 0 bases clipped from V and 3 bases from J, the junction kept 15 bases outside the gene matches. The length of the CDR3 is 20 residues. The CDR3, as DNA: TGCGCCAGCAGCTTGGCCCCCACCTTCGTTGGGACTAGCTACACCGGGGAGCTGTTTTTT. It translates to CASSLAPTFVGTSYTGELFF. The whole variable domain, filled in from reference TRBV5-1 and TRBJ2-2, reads KAGVTQTPRYLIKTRGQQVTLSCSPISGHRSVSWYQQTPGQGLQFLFEYFSETQRNKGNFPGRFSGRQFSNSRSEMNVSTLELGDSALYLCASSLAPTFVGTSYTGELFFGEGSRLTVL.

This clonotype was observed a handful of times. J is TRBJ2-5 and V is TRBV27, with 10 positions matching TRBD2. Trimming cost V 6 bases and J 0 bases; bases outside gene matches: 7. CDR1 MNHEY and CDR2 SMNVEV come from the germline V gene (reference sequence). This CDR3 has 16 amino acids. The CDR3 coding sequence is TGTGCCAGCAGGAGTGAAACTAGCGGGAACCAAGAGACCCAGTACTTC. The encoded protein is CASRSETSGNQETQYF.

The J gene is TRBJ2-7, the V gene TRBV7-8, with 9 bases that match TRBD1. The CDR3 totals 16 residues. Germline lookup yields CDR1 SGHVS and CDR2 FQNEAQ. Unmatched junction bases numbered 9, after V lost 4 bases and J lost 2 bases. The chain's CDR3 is CASSSDGTGMPYEQYF. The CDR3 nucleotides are TGTGCCAGCAGCTCGGATGGGACAGGGATGCCCTACGAGCAGTACTTC. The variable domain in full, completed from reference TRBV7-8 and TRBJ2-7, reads GAGVSQSPRYKVAKRGQDVALRCDPISGHVSLFWYQQALGQGPEFLTYFQNEAQLDKSGLPSDRFFAERPEGSVSTLKIQRTQQEDSAVYLCASSSDGTGMPYEQYFGPGTRLTVT.

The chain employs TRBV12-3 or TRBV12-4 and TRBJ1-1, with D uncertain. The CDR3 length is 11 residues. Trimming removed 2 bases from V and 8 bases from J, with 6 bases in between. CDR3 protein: CASSLFQEAFF. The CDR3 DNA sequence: TGTGCCAGCAGTTTATTTCAGGAAGCTTTCTTT.

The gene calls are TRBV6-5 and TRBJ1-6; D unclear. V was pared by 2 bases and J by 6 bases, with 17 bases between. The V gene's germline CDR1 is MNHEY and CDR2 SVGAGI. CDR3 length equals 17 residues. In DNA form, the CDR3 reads TGTGCCAGCAGTTACGCCGTTTTCCCGATCGGTAATTCACCCCTCCACTTT. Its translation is CASSYAVFPIGNSPLHF.

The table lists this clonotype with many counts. This chain's CDR3 is CATSRLAGEEQYF. The CDR3 nucleotides are TGTGCCACCAGCAGACTAGCGGGAGAAGAGCAGTACTTC. The chain recombines TRBV15 with TRBJ2-7; 10 positions match TRBD2. The CDR3 runs 13 residues. Germline loops: CDR1 LNHNV, CDR2 YYDKDF (reference sequence). V lost 2 bases, J lost 7 bases, and 2 bases stayed unmatched.

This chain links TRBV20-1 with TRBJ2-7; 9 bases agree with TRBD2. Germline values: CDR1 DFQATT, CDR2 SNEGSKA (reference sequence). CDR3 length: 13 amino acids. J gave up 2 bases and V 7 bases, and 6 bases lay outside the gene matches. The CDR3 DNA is TGCAGTGGGGGTAGCGGGAGAACCTACGAGCAGTACTTC. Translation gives CSGGSGRTYEQYF.

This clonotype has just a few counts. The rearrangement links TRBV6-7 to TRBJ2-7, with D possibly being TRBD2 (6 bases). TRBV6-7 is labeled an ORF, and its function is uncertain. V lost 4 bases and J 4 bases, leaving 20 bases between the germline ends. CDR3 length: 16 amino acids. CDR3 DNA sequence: TGTGCCAGCAGTTCCACCGGAGGGAGCGGAACTTACGAGCAGTACTTC. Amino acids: CASSSTGGSGTYEQYF.

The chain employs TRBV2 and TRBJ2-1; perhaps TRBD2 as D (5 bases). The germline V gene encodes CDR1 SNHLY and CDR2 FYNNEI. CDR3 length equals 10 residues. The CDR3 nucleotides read TGTGGGACGAGCGGTAATGAGCAGTTCTTC. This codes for CGTSGNEQFF.

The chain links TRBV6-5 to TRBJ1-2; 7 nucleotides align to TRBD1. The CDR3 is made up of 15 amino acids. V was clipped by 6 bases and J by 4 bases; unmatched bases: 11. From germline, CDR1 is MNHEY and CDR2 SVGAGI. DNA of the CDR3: TGTGCCAGCAGATTTGGACAGGCAGCTAGCTATGGCTACACCTTC. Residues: CASRFGQAASYGYTF.

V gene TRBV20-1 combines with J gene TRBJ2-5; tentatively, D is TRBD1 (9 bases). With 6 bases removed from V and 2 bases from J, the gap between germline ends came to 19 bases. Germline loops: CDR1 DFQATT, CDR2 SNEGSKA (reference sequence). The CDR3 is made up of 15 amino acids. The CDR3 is CSALTGGGRQETQYF. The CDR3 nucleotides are TGCAGTGCACTTACAGGGGGCGGGAGGCAAGAGACCCAGTACTTC.

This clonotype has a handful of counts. CDR3 coding DNA: TGTGCCAGCAGTGACCCGGGCCGAGCCAACGTCCTGACTTTC. Translating it yields CASSDPGRANVLTF. J is TRBJ2-6 and V is TRBV25-1; D call uncertain. Trimming pared 3 bases from V and 7 bases from J, leaving 10 bases between. Per germline, CDR1 MGHDK and CDR2 SYGVNS. CDR3 length: 14 amino acids.

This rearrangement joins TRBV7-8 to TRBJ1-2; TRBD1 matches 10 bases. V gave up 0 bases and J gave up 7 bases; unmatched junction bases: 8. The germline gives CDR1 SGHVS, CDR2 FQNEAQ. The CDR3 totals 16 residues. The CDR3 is CASSLAPGTGVGGYTF. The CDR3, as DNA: TGTGCCAGCAGCTTAGCCCCCGGGACAGGGGTTGGTGGCTACACCTTC.

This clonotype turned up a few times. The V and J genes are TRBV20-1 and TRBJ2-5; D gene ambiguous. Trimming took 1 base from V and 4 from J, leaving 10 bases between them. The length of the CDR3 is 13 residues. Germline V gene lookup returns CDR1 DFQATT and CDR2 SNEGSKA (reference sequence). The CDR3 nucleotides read TGCAGTGCTAGAGCTGGCTCTATAGAGACCCAGTACTTC. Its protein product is CSARAGSIETQYF.

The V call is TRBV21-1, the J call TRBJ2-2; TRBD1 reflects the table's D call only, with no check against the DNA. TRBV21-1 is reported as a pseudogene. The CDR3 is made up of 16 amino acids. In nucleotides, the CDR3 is TGTGCCAGCAGCAAAGAGGGGACACAGAACACCGGGGAGCTGTTTTTT. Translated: CASSKEGTQNTGELFF.

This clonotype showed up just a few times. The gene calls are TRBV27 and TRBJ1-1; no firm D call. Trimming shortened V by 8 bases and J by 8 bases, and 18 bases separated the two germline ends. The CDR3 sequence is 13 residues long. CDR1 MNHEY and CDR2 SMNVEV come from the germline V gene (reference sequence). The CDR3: CASGPTGWEEAFF. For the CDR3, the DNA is TGTGCCAGCGGACCAACCGGGTGGGAAGAAGCTTTCTTT.

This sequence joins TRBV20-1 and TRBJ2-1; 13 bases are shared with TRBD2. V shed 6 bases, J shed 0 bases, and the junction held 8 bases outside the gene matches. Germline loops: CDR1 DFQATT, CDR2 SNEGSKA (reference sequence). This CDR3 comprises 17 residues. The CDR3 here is CSAPKTSGRSSYNEQFF. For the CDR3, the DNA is TGCAGTGCGCCGAAGACTAGCGGGAGGAGCTCCTACAATGAGCAGTTCTTC.

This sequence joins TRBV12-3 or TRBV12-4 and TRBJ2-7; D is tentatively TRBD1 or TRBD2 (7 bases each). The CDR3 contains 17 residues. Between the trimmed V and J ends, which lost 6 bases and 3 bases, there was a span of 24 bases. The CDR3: CASSSLKGAGDLYEQYF. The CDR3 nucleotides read TGTGCCAGCAGCTCCTTGAAGGGGGCGGGAGACCTCTACGAGCAGTACTTC.

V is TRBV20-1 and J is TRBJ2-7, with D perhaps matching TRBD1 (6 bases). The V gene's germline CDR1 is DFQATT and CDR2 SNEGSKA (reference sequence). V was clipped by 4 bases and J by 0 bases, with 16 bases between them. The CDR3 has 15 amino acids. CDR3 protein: CSANDVQGRSYEQYF. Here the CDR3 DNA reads TGCAGTGCTAACGACGTACAGGGTCGCTCCTACGAGCAGTACTTC.

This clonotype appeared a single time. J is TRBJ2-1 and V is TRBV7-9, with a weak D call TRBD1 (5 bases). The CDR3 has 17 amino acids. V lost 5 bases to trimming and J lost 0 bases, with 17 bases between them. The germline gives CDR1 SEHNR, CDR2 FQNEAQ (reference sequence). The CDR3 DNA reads TGTGCCAGCAGCCCTAACCTAGGGGATCCCTCCTACAATGAGCAGTTCTTC. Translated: CASSPNLGDPSYNEQFF.

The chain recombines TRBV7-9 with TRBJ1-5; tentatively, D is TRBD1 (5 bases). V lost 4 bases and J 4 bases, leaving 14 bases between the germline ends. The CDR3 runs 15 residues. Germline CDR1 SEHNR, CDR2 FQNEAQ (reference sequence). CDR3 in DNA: TGTGCCAGCAGCTCGGCTGAGGGGCCTAATCAGCCCCAGCATTTT. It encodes CASSSAEGPNQPQHF. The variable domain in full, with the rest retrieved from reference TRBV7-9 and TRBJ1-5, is DTGVSQNPRHKITKRGQNVTFRCDPISEHNRLYWYRQTLGQGPEFLTYFQNEAQLEKSRLLSDRFSAERPKGSFSTLEIQRTEQGDSAMYLCASSSAEGPNQPQHFGDGTRLSIL.

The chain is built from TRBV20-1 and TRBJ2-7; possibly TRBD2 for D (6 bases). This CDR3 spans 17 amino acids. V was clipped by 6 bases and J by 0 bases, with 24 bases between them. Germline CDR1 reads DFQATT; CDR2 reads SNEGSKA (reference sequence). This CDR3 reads CSAHSDLSGESSYEQYF. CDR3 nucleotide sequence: TGCAGTGCCCATTCCGACCTTAGCGGTGAAAGCTCCTACGAGCAGTACTTC.

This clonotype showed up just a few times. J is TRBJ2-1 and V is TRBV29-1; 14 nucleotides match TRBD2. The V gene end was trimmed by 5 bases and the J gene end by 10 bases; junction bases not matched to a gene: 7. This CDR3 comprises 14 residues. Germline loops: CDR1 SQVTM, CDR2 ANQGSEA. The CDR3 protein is CSVRGGLAGAEQFF. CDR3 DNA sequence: TGCAGCGTTCGGGGGGGACTAGCGGGAGCGGAGCAGTTCTTC.

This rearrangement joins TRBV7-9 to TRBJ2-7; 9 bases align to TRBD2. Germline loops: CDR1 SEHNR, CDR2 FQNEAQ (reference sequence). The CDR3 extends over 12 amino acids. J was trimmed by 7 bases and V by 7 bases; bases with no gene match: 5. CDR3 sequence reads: CASTKSGREQYF. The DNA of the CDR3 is TGTGCCAGCACCAAAAGCGGGAGGGAGCAGTACTTC.

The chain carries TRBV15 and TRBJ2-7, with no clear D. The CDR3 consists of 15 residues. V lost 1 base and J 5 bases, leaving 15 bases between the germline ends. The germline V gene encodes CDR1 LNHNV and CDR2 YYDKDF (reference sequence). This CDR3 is CATSRVQDLRDEQYF. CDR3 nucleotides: TGTGCCACCAGCAGAGTCCAGGACCTCCGGGACGAGCAGTACTTC.

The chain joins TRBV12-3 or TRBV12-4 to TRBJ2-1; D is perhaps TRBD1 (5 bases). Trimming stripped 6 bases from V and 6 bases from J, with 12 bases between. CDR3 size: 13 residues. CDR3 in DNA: TGTGCCAGCAGCCAGAGACAGAGCAATGAGCAGTTCTTC. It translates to CASSQRQSNEQFF.

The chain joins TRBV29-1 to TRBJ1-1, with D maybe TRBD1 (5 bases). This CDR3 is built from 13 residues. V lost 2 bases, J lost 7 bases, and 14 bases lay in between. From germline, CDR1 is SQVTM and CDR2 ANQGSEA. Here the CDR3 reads CSVESGWSIEAFF. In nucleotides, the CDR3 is TGCAGCGTTGAATCAGGGTGGTCGATTGAAGCTTTCTTT.

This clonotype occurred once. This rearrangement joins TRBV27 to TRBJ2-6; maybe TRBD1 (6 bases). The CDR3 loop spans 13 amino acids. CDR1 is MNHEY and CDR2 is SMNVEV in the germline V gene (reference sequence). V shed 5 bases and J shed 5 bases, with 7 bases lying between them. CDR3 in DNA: TGTGCCAGCAGTCAGGGGAGGGCCAACGTCCTGACTTTC. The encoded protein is CASSQGRANVLTF.

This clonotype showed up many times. As DNA, the CDR3 is TGCGCCAGCAGCTTAACTAGCGGGAACTACGAGCAGTACTTC. It codes for CASSLTSGNYEQYF. The chain uses TRBV5-1 and TRBJ2-7, with 10 positions matching TRBD2. Germline values: CDR1 SGHRS, CDR2 YFSETQ. The CDR3 runs 14 residues. The ends lost 2 bases at V and 3 bases at J; junction bases unmatched: 2. Full variable domain (remainder filled in from reference TRBV5-1 and TRBJ2-7): KAGVTQTPRYLIKTRGQQVTLSCSPISGHRSVSWYQQTPGQGLQFLFEYFSETQRNKGNFPGRFSGRQFSNSRSEMNVSTLELGDSALYLCASSLTSGNYEQYFGPGTRLTVT.